The present T cell receptor beta chain was sequenced within a study of cytomegalovirus exposure and HLA in healthy donors. The PCR used 60 Vbeta and 13 Jbeta primers. The assay was immunoSEQ multiplex PCR, and TCRdb's table has in-frame clones only and misses some. Among 160,000 or so clones listed, about 69% were seen once. On this clone: What it binds is not known.

Study results and limitations: In a later analysis, DRB1 alleles had the most associated TCRs; HLA-C alleles the fewest. The study put 150 to 200 TCR beta chains on its list as cytomegalovirus-associated. Analyses of presence/absence relied on an assumption of roughly uniform sequencing depth across donors. Rarity characterized most TCR sequences, yet some public TCRs appeared in many donors.

CDR3 size: 15 residues. Trimming left V 5 bases short and J 5 bases short, with 16 bases between. From germline, CDR1 is MNHEY and CDR2 SVGAGI. This chain connects TRBV6-5 to TRBJ1-5, with D perhaps matching TRBD1 (5 bases). Input material: PBMCs. The sequence was collected from a human donor in good health. The DNA for the CDR3 is TGTGCCAGCAGTGTCGGTTCAGGGTTCGATCAGCCCCAGCATTTT. Its protein is CASSVGSGFDQPQHF.